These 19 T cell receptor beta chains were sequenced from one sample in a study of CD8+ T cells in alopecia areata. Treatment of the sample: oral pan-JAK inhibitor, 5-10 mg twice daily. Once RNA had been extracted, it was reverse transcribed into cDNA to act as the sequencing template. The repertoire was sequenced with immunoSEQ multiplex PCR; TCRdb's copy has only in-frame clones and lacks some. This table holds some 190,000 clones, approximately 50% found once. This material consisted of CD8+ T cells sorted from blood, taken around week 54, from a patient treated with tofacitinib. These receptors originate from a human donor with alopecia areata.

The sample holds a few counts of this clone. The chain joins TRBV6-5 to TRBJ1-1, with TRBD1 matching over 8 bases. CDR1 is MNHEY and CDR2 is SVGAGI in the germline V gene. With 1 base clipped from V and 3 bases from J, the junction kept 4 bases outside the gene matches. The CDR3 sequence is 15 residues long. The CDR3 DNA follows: TGTGCCAGCAGTTACTTGGACAGGGTGGACACTGAAGCTTTCTTT. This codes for CASSYLDRVDTEAFF.

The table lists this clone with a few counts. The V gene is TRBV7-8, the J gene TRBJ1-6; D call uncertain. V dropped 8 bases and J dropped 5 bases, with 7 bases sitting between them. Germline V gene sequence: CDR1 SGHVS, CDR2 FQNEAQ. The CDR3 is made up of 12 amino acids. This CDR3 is CASGTDNSPLHF. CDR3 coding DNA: TGTGCCAGCGGCACAGATAATTCACCCCTCCACTTT.

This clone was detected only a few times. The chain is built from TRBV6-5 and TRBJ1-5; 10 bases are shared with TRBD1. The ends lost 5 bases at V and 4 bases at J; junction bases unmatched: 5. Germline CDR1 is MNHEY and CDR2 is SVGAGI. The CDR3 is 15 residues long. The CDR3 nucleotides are TGTGCCAGCAGTCCGACAGGGGGCTGGAATCAGCCCCAGCATTTT. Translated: CASSPTGGWNQPQHF.

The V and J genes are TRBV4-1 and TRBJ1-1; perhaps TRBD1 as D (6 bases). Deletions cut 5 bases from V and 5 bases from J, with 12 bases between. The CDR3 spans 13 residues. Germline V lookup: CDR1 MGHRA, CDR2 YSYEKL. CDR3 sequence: CASSVGGRTEAFF. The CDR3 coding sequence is TGCGCCAGCAGCGTTGGGGGGCGGACTGAAGCTTTCTTT.

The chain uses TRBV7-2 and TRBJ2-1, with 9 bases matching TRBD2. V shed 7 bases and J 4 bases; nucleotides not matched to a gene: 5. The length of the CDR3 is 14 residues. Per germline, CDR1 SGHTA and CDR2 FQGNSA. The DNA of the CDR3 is TGTGCCAGCACCCTTCTAGCGGGGTACAATGAGCAGTTCTTC. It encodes CASTLLAGYNEQFF.

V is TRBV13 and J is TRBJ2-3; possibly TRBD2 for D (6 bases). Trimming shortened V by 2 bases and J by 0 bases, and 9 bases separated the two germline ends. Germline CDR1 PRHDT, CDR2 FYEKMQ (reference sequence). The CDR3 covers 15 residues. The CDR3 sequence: CASSLTGTSTDTQYF. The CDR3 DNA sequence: TGTGCCAGCAGCTTAACGGGGACTAGCACAGATACGCAGTATTTT.

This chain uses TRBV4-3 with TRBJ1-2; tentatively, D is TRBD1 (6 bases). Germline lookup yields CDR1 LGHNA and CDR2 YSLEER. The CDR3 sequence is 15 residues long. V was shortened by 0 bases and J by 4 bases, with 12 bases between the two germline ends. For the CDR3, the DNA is TGCGCCAGCAGCCAAGATTATCCGACAGGCTATGGCTACACCTTC. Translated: CASSQDYPTGYGYTF.

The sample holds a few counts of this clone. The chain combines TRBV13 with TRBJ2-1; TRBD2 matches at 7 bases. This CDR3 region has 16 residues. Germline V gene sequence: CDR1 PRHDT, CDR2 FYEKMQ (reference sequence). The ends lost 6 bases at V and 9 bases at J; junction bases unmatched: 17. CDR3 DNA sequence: TGTGCCAGCAGTTCTCTAGCGGCCCTTACTTGGGGTGAGCAGTTCTTC. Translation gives CASSSLAALTWGEQFF.

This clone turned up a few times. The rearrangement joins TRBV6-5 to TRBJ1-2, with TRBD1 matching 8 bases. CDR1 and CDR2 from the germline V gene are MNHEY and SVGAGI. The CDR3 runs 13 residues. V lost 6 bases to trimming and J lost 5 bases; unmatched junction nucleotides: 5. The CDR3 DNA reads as TGTGCCAGCAGCCGGACAGGGAGGTATGGCTACACCTTC. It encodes CASSRTGRYGYTF.

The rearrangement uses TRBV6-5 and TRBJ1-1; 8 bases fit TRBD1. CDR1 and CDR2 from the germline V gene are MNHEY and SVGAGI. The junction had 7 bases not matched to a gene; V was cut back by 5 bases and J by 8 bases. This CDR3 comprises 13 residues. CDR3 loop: CASSAGTGDEAFF. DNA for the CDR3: TGTGCCAGCAGTGCCGGGACAGGCGACGAAGCTTTCTTT.

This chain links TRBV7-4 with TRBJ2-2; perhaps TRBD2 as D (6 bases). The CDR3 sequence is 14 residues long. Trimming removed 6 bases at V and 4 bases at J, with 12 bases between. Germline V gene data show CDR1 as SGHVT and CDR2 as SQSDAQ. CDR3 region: CASRRTKTTGELFF. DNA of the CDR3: TGTGCCAGCAGACGGACTAAAACCACCGGGGAGCTGTTTTTT.

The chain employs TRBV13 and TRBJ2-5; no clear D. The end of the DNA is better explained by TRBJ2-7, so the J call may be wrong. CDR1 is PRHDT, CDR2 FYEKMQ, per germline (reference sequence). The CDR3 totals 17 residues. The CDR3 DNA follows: TGTGCCAGCAGCTCGGCTGTAGATAGCTCCGCGACCTACGAGCAGTACTTC. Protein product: CASSSAVDSSATYEQYF.

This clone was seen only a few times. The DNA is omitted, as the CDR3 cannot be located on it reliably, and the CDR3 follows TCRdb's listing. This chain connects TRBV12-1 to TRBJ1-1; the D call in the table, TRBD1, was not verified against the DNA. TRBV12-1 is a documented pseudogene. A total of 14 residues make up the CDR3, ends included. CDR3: CASTFGTGNTEAFF.

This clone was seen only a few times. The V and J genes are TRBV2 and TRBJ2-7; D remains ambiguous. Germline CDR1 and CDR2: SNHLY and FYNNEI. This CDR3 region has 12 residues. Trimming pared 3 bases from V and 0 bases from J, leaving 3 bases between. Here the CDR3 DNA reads TGTGCCAGCAGTGACAGCTCCTACGAGCAGTACTTC. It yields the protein CASSDSSYEQYF. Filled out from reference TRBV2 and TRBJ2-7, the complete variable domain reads EPEVTQTPSHQVTQMGQEVILRCVPISNHLYFYWYRQILGQKVEFLVSFYNNEISEKSEIFDDQFSVERPDGSNFTLKIRSTKLEDSAMYFCASSDSSYEQYFGPGTRLTVT.

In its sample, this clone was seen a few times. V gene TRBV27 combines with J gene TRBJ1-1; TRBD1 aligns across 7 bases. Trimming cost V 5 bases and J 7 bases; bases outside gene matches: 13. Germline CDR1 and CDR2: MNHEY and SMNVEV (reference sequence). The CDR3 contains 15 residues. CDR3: CASSQRQGLTHEAFF. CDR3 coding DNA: TGTGCCAGCAGTCAAAGACAGGGACTAACCCATGAAGCTTTCTTT.

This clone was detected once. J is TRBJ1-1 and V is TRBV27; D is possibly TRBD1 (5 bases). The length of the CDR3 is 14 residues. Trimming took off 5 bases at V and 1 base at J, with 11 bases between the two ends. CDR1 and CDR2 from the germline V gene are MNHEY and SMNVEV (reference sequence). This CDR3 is CASSPGGSNTEAFF. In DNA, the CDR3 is TGTGCCAGCAGTCCCGGGGGTTCGAACACTGAAGCTTTCTTT.

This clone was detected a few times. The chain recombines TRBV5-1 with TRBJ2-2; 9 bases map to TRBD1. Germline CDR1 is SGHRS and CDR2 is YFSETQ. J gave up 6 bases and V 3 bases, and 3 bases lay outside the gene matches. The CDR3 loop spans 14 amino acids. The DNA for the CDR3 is TGCGCCAGCAGCTCGGGACAGGGCGCCGGGGAGCTGTTTTTT. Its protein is CASSSGQGAGELFF.

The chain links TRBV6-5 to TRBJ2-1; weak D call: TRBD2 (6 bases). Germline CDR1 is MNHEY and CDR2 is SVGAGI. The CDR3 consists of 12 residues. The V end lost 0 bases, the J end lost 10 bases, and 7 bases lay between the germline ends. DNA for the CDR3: TGTGCCAGCAGTTACTCCCGGGAGGAGCAGTTCTTC. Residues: CASSYSREEQFF.

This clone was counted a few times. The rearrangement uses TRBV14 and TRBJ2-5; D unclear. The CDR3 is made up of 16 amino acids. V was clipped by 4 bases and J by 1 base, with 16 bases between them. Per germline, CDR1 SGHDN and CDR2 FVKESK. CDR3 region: CASSLWTSTRQETQYF. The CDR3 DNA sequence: TGTGCCAGCAGCCTATGGACGTCAACACGCCAAGAGACCCAGTACTTC.